This T cell receptor (beta chain) was found in a study of control samples from healthy donors and cancer patients. The CDR3 contains 12 residues. Germline V gene data show CDR1 as MDHEN and CDR2 as SYDVKM. V lost 7 bases and J 3 bases, leaving 10 bases between the germline ends. Sequencing was performed with immunoSEQ multiplex PCR; in TCRdb, only in-frame clones are kept and a portion is missing. The table shows 350,000 to 450,000 clones, with 75% to 95% occurring only once. The V call is TRBV28, the J call TRBJ2-7; D call uncertain. The sequence came from a man aged 35 to 55 with head and neck cancer. The sample was PBMCs. The CDR3, as DNA: TGTGCCAGCATGGAGTCGGGCTACGAGCAGTACTTC. Protein sequence: CASMESGYEQYF. The full variable domain, with the rest looked up from reference TRBV28 and TRBJ2-7, is DVKVTQSSRYLVKRTGEKVFLECVQDMDHENMFWYRQDPGLGLRLIYFSYDVKMKEKGDIPEGYSVSREKKERFSLILESASTNQTSMYLCASMESGYEQYFGPGTRLTVT.